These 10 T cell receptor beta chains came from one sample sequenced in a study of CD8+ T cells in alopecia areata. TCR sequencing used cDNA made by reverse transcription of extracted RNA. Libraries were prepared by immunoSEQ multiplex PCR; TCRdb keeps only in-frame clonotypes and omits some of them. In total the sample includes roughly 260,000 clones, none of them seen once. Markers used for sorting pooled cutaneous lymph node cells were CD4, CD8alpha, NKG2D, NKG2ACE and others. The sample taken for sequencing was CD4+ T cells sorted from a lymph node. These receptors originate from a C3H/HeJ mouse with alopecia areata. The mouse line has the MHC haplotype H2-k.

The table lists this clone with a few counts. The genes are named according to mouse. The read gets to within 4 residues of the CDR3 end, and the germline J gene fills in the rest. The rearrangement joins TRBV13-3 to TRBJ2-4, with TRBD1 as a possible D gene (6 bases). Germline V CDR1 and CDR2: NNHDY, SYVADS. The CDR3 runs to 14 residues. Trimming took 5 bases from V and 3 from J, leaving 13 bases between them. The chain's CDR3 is CASSPPGQQNTLYF. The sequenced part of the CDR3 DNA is TGTGCCAGCAGCCCTCCGGGACAACAAAAC.

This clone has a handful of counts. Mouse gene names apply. The sequenced CDR3 bases are TGTGCCAGCAGTGGAGTGACAGGGGGAAGGGCT. It is translated as CASSGVTGGRA. The entire CDR3 protein is CASSGVTGGRAEQFF. The chain recombines TRBV13-1 with TRBJ2-1, with 9 bases fitting TRBD1. The read falls 4 residues short of the CDR3 end, and the missing part is taken from the germline J gene. The V gene's germline CDR1 is NSHNY and CDR2 SYGAGN. There are 15 residues in the CDR3.

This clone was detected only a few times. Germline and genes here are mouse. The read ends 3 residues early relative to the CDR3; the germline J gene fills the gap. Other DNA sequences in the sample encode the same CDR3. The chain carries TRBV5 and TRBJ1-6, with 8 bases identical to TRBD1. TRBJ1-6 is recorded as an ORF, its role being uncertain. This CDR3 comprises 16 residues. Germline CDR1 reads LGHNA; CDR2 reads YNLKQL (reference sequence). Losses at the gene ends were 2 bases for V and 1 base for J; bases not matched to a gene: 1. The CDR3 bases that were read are TGTGCCAGCAGCCAAACAGGGGGGTCCTATAATTCGCCC. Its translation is CASSQTGGSYNSP. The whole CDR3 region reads CASSQTGGSYNSPLYF.

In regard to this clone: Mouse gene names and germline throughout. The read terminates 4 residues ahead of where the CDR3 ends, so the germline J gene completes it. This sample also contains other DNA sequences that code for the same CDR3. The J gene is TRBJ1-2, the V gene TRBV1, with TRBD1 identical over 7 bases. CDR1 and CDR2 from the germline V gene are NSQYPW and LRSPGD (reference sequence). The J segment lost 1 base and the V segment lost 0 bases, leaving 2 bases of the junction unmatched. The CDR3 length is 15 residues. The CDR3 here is CTCSADRDRNSDYTF. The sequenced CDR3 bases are TGCACCTGCAGTGCAGATAGGGACAGAAACTCC.

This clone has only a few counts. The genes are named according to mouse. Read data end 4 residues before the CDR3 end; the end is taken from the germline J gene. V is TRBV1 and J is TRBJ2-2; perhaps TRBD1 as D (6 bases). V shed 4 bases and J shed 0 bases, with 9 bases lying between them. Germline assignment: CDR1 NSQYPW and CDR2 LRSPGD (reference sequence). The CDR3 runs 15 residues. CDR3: CTCSGGTTNTGQLYF. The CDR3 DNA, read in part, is TGCACCTGCAGTGGGGGGACAACAAACACCGGG.

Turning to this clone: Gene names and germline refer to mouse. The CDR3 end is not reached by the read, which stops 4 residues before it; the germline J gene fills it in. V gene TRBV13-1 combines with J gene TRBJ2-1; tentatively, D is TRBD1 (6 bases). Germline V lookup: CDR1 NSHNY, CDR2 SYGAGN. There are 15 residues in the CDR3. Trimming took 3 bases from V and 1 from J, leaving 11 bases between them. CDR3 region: CASSGGHANYAEQFF. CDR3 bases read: TGTGCCAGCAGTGGGGGACACGCCAACTATGCT.

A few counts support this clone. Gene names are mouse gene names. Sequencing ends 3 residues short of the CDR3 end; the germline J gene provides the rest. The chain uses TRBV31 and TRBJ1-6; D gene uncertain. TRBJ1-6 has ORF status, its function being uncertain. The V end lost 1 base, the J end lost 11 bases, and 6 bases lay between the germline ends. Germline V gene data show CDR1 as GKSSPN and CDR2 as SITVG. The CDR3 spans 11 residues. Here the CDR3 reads CAWSQGAPLYF. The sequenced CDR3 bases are TGTGCCTGGAGTCAGGGAGCGCCC.

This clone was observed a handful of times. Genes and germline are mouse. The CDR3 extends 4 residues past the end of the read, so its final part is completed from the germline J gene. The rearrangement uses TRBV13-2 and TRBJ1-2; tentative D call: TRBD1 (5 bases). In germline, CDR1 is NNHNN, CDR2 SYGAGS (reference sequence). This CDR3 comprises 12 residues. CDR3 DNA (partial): TGTGCCAGCGGTGAATCTGGGGGC. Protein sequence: CASGESGG. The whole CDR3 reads CASGESGGDYTF.

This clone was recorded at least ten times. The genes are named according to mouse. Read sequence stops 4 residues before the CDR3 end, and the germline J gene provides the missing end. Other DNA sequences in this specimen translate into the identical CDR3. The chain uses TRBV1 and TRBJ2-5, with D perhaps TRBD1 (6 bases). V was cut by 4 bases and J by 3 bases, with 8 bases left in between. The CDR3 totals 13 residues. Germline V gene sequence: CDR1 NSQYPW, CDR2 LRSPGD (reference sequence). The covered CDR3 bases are TGCACCTGCAGTGGGACAGTACAAGAC. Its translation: CTCSGTVQD. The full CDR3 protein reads CTCSGTVQDTQYF. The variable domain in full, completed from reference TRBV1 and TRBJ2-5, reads VTLLEQNPRWRLVPRGQAVNLRCILKNSQYPWMSWYQQDLQKQLQWLFTLRSPGDKEVKSLPGADYLATRVTDTELRLQVANMSQGRTLYCTCSGTVQDTQYFGPGTRLLVL.

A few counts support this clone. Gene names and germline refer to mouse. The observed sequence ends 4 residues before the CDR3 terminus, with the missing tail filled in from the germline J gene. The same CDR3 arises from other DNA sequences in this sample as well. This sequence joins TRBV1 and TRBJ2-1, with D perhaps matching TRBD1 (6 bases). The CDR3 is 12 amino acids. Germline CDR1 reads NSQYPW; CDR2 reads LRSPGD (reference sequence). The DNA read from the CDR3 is TGCACCTGCAGTGCAAGGGGGGCT. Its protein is CTCSARGA. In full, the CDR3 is CTCSARGAEQFF.